The clone carrying this T cell receptor (beta chain) has only a few counts. The sample originates from a study of response to subunit inactivated influenza vaccine. The ends were cut back, 1 base at V and 0 bases at J, with 10 bases in the middle. Germline assignment: CDR1 MNHNS and CDR2 SASEGT. This CDR3 is 15 amino acids long. TCRdb re-called the RT-PCR reads with MiXCR, one entry per CDR3 protein. In the table there are more than 700,000 distinct CDR3 sequences, 21% of which are singletons. The TCR originated in a man between 50 and 59 years old who received an inactivated influenza vaccine. Sequencing used PBMCs from blood, obtained roughly 5 days after vaccination. This chain connects TRBV6-1 to TRBJ2-7, with unresolved D. The CDR3 is CASSEEAGHSYEQYF. CDR3 sequence (DNA): TGTGCCAGCAGTGAAGAAGCCGGGCACTCCTACGAGCAGTACTTC.